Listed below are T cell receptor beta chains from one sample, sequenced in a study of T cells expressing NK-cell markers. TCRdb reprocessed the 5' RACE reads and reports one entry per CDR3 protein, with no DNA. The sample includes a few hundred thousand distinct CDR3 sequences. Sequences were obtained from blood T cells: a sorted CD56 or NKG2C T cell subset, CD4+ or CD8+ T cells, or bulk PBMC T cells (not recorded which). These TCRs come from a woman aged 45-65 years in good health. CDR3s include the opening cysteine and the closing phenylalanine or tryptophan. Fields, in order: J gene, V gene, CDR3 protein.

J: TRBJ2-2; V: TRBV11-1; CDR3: CASSPPGGVDTGELFF
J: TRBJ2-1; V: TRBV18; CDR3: CASSPEFGLAGVEQFF
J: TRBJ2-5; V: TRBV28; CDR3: CATLDRGQETQYF
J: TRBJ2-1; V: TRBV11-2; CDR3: CASSLVRVLKNNEQFF
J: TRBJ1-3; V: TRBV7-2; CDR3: CASSLTPGLTGNTIYF
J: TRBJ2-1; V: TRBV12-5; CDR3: CASGLVTSFYEQFF
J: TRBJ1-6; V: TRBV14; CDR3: CASSHRTRDSPLHF
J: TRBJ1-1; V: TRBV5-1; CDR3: CASSLGAANTEAFF
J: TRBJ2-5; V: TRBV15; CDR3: CATSELGATQYF
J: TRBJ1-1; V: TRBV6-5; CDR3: CASSQQRNTEAFF
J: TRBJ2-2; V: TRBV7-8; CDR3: CASSLVPPGQGNTGELFF
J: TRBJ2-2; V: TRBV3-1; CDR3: CASSQRGTGLGTGELFF
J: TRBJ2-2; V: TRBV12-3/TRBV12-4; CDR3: CASRRWTSGRDFNTGELFF
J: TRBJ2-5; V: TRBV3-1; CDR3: CASSQVGSGRKETQYF
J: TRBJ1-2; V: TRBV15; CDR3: CATSRDRAGANYGYTF
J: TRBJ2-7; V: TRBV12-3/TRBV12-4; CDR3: CASSLSGRAAYEQYF
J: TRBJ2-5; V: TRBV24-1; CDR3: CATSTSGRETQYF
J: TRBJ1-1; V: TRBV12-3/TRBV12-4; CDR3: CASSSLTQAFTEAFF
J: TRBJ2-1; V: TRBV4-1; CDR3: CASSQPYNEQFF
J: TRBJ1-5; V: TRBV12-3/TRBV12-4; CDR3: CASSLSQGGQPQHF
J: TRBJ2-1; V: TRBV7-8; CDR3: CASRKGLGPYNEQFF
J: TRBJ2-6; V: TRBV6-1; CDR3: CASSPTSGRSGANVLTF
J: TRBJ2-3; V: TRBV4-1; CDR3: CASSQDDTSDTQYF